A selection of T cell receptor beta chains follows, all from one sample in a study of neurological immune-mediated disorders. TCRdb passed the 5' RACE reads through MiXCR, listing each CDR3 protein once. The data contain tens of thousands of distinct CDR3 sequences, 9.5% to 13% of them singletons. Sample: PBMCs. Receptors were obtained from a man younger than 40 in good health. Both conserved end residues are part of each CDR3. A D gene is named only where the DNA matches it firmly.

v_call	j_call	d_call	cdr3_aa
TRBV20-1	TRBJ2-5	.	CSAREPNLVRETQYF
TRBV20-1	TRBJ2-7	TRBD2	CSADGGASGRNYEQYF
TRBV7-2	TRBJ2-1	TRBD2	CASSLSLRLADNEQFF
TRBV7-2	TRBJ2-4	.	CASSLVTSSLLAKNIQYF
TRBV28	TRBJ1-3	.	CASRLVSGNTIYF
TRBV6-1	TRBJ2-3	.	CATTLGGSTDTQYF
TRBV20-1	TRBJ2-5	.	CSAEGAGQETQYF
TRBV28	TRBJ2-6	TRBD2	CASSPPGGWGLGANVLTF
TRBV4-2	TRBJ2-4	.	CASSVPGPFLAKNIQYF
TRBV11-2	TRBJ2-2	.	CASSLGLATNTGELFF
TRBV13	TRBJ2-7	TRBD2	CASSSTGLANYEQYF
TRBV30	TRBJ2-1	.	CAWTRTQSEQFF
TRBV20-1	TRBJ2-7	.	CSARDPAGWGYEQYF
TRBV20-1	TRBJ1-2	.	CSARDPKARRGGYTF
TRBV7-9	TRBJ2-1	.	CASSLALEVEFF
TRBV20-1	TRBJ2-3	.	CSASRGQRRVNTQYF
TRBV14	TRBJ2-7	TRBD2	CASSQAGGSYEQYF
TRBV20-1	TRBJ2-1	.	CSARDLGWASNEQFF
TRBV27	TRBJ1-3	.	CASSSGKSSGNTIYF
TRBV5-1	TRBJ2-4	.	CASSAWIPNIQYF
TRBV5-1	TRBJ2-3	TRBD2	CASTRYWGLAGDTQYF
TRBV7-2	TRBJ2-3	.	CASSFGGPSTDTQYF
TRBV20-1	TRBJ2-7	TRBD2	CSASGLAAEQYF
TRBV24-1	TRBJ2-1	TRBD1	CATSESPGQGLNNEQFF
TRBV9	TRBJ1-6	.	CASGTSFGPLHF
TRBV6-2/TRBV6-3	TRBJ2-1	TRBD2	CASIDPLAGRDNEQFF
TRBV20-1	TRBJ2-1	TRBD2	CSASSLAGGPGNEQFF
TRBV20-1	TRBJ2-1	TRBD2	CSAPVAAGSNEQFF
TRBV20-1	TRBJ1-1	TRBD1	CSRTGLNTEAFF
TRBV7-8	TRBJ2-1	.	CASSLEAGRNEQFF
TRBV29-1	TRBJ2-5	.	CSVGWGIETQYF
TRBV6-1	TRBJ1-5	.	CASTEGVGNQPQHF
TRBV20-1	TRBJ2-5	TRBD1	CSARDRTPSGETQYF
TRBV10-2	TRBJ1-1	.	CASQTGITNTEAFF
TRBV7-8	TRBJ2-3	TRBD2	CASSLKVVGRGRASGPSSTDTQYF
TRBV7-8	TRBJ2-7	TRBD2	CASSLQTGTSAYEQYF
TRBV14	TRBJ2-3	TRBD1	CASSQWTGSTDTQYF
TRBV4-2	TRBJ2-2	TRBD1	CASSPRDRTTGELFF
TRBV5-1	TRBJ2-2	.	CASSLVGRGTGELFF
TRBV5-1	TRBJ2-1	TRBD2	CASSLVTGLAGAEQFF
TRBV24-1	TRBJ2-1	TRBD1	CATGDRDRGDEQFF
TRBV20-1	TRBJ2-3	TRBD1	CSARTGDGLDTQYF
TRBV12-3/TRBV12-4	TRBJ2-4	TRBD1	CASSLGGGAIAKNIQYF
TRBV6-5	TRBJ2-2	TRBD1	CASRVTGGNTGELFF
TRBV18	TRBJ1-1	.	CASSPQEVAANTEAFF
TRBV7-2	TRBJ2-7	TRBD1	CASSHTGDAYEQYF
TRBV3-1	TRBJ2-1	.	CASSHTGGEQFF
TRBV7-9	TRBJ2-7	.	CASSLGSYYEQYF
TRBV5-6	TRBJ2-2	.	CASSLGQITGELFF
TRBV9	TRBJ2-7	TRBD1	CASSVEGASYEQYF
TRBV10-3	TRBJ2-4	TRBD2	CAISEVAGGSGKNIQYF
TRBV12-3/TRBV12-4	TRBJ1-3	.	CASRTGNSGNTIYF
TRBV20-1	TRBJ2-4	TRBD2	CSARGGGLAGQPGTKNIQYF
TRBV7-8	TRBJ2-3	TRBD2	CASSLVSISGRVGTDTQYF
TRBV28	TRBJ2-2	TRBD1	CASRPRPGTVGNTGELFF
TRBV4-2	TRBJ2-5	TRBD2	CASSQVGAGAIQETQYF
TRBV2	TRBJ2-5	.	CASSPQLQGETQYF
TRBV2	TRBJ2-3	TRBD1	CASSERGRGQGTDTQYF
TRBV5-1	TRBJ1-6	.	CASSRTPSSYNSPLHF
TRBV24-1	TRBJ2-3	TRBD2	CATGPRGGETDTQYF